This T cell receptor (beta chain) derives from a study of OX40 agonist ivuxolimab in advanced cancers. Overall study results and limits: No determination was made of the antigen specificity of the expanded peripheral T cells.

Anyone with autoimmune disease history or systemic immunosuppression was excluded. The investigators sampled blood at baseline, at cycle 4 day 1, and at cycle 7 day 1. As to this clone: The target antigen is unknown.

There are 16 residues in the CDR3. The V segment lost 3 bases and the J segment 3 bases; nucleotides outside the gene matches: 5. Per the germline V gene, CDR1 is LNHDA and CDR2 is SQIVND (reference sequence). Using immunoSEQ multiplex PCR, the repertoire was profiled, and TCRdb retains in-frame clones only, with some absent. Among over 65,000 clones listed, approximately 92% were seen once. This clonotype was obtained from an adult with an advanced solid tumor such as melanoma, head and neck, liver or kidney cancer. V is TRBV19 and J is TRBJ2-5; TRBD2 matches 12 bases. The sample was CD4+ or CD8+ T cells sorted from blood, taken in a trial of the OX40 agonist ivuxolimab. Here the CDR3 reads CASSIATSGGKETQYF. For the CDR3, the DNA is TGTGCCAGTAGTATCGCTACTAGCGGGGGGAAAGAGACCCAGTACTTC.